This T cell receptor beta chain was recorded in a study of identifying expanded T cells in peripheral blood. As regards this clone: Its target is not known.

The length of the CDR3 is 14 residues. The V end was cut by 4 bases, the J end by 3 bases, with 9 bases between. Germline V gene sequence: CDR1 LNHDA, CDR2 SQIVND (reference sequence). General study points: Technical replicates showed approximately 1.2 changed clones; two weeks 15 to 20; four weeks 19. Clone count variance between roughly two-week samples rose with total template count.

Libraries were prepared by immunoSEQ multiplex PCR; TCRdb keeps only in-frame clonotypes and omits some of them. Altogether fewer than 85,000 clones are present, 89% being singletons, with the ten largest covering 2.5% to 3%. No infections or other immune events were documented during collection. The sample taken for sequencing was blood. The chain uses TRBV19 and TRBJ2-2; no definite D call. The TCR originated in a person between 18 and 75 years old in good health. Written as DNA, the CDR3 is TGTGCCAGTAGTAATCCCCCGGACACCGGGGAGCTGTTTTTT. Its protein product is CASSNPPDTGELFF.